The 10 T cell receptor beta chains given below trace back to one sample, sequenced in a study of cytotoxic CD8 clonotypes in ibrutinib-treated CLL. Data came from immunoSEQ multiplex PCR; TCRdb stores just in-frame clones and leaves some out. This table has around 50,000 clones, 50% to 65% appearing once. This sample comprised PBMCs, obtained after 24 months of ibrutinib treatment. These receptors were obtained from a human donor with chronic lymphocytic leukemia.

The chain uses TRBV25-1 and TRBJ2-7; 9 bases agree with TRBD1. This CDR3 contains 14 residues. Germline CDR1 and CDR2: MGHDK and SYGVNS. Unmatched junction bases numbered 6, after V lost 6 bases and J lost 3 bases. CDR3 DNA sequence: TGTGCCAGCAGCCCGACAGGGGGGATCTACGAGCAGTACTTC. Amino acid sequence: CASSPTGGIYEQYF.

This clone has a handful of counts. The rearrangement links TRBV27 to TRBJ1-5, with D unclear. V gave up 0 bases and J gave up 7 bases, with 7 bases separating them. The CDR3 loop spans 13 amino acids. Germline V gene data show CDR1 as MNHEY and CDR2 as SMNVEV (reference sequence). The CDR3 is CASSLSVNQPQHF. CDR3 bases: TGTGCCAGCAGTTTATCGGTAAACCAGCCCCAGCATTTT.

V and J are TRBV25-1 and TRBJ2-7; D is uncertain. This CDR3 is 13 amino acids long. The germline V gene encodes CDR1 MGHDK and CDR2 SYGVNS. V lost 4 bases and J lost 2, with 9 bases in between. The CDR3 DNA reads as TGTGCCAGCAGTGTCGGCGGAGCCTACGAGCAGTACTTC. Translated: CASSVGGAYEQYF.

The CDR3 spells CASSQDRWAEAFF. The CDR3 coding sequence is TGTGCCAGCAGCCAAGATCGTTGGGCTGAAGCTTTCTTT. The chain uses TRBV4-2 and TRBJ1-1; no clear D. V was shortened by 0 bases and J by 6 bases, with 8 bases between the two germline ends. The germline CDR1 and CDR2 sequences are LGHNA and YNFKEQ. This CDR3 is 13 amino acids long.

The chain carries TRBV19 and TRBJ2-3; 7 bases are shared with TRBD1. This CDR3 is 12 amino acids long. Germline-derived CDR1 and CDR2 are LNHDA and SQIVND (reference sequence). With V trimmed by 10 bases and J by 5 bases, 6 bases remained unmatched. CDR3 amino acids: CATEGARDTQYF. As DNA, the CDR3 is TGTGCCACCGAGGGGGCTAGAGATACGCAGTATTTT.

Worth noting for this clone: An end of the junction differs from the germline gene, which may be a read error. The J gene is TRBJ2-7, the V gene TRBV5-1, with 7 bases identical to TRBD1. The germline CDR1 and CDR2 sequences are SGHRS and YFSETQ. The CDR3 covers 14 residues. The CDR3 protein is CVSSLGQVPPEQYF. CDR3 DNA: TGCGTCAGCAGCTTAGGACAGGTCCCTCCCGAGCAGTACTTC.

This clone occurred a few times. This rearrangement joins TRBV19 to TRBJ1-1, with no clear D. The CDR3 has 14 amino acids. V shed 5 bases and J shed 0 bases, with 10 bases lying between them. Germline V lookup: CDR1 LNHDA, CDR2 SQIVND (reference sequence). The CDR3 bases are TGTGCCAGTAGTCTGACAAGAATGAACACTGAAGCTTTCTTT. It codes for CASSLTRMNTEAFF.

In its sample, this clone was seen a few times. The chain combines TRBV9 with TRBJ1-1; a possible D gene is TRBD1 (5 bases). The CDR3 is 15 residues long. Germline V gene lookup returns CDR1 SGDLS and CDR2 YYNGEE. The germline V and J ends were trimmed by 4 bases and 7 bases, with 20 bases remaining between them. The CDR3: CASSPRGGFEVEAFF. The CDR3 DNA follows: TGTGCCAGCAGCCCGAGGGGAGGGTTCGAAGTTGAAGCTTTCTTT.

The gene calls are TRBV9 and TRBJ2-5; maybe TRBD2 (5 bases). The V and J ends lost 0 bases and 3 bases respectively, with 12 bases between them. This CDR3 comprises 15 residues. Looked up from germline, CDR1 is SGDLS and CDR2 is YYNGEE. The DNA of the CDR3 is TGTGCCAGCAGCGTAGATCTAGGACTCAAAGAGACCCAGTACTTC. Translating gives CASSVDLGLKETQYF.

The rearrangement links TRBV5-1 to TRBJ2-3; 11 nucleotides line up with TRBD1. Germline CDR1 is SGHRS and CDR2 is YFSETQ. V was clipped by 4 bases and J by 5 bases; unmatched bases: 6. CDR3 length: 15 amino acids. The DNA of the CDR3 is TGCGCCAGCAGCGCAGGGACAGGGGGTGGAGATACGCAGTATTTT. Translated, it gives CASSAGTGGGDTQYF.